This T cell receptor beta chain was retrieved from a study of blood T cell repertoires in COVID-19. Looking at the study overall: Whether acute or convalescent, the COVID-19 samples came from the United States, Italy and Spain. The cDNA or gDNA used as material had been derived from T cells, B-cell-depleted T cells, or PBMCs.

Profiled with immunoSEQ multiplex PCR; TCRdb holds only in-frame clones, not every one. The sample holds about 270,000 clones, 88% seen once. CDR3 length: 14 amino acids. Germline V gene sequence: CDR1 SGHTA, CDR2 FQGNSA. V was cut by 5 bases and J by 10 bases, with 18 bases left in between. Individuals aged roughly 18 to 95 years were recruited from 24 US areas. Input material: PBMCs or T cells enriched from blood (not recorded which). The receptor comes from a woman aged 40 to 50 with acute COVID-19. This chain links TRBV7-2 with TRBJ2-1; tentative D call: TRBD1 (6 bases). DNA for the CDR3: TGTGCCAGCAGCCCAGACAGGACCTCTGGAGAGCAGTTCTTC. As protein: CASSPDRTSGEQFF.